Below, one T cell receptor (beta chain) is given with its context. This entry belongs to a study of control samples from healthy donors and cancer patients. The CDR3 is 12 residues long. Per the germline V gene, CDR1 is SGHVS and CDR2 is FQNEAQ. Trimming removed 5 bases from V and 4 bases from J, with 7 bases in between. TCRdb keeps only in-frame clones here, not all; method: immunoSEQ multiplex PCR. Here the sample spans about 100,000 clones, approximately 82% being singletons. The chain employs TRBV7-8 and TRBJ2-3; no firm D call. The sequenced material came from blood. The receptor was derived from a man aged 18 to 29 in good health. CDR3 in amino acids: CASSRNPDTQYF. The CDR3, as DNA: TGTGCCAGCAGCCGGAACCCAGATACGCAGTATTTT. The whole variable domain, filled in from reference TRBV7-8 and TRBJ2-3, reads GAGVSQSPRYKVAKRGQDVALRCDPISGHVSLFWYQQALGQGPEFLTYFQNEAQLDKSGLPSDRFFAERPEGSVSTLKIQRTQQEDSAVYLCASSRNPDTQYFGPGTRLTVL.